This T cell receptor (beta chain) was captured by sequencing in a study of cytomegalovirus exposure and HLA in healthy donors. It was the roughly 110-subject validation cohort, separate from the 666-subject first cohort, to which the donors belonged. Clones were read by immunoSEQ multiplex PCR, and TCRdb kept only the in-frame ones, dropping some. The repertoire has fewer than 400,000 clones, roughly 85% of them found once; the top ten carry around 0.84%. CDR1 and CDR2 (germline): SGHTA, FQGNSA. Trimming pared 5 bases from V and 1 base from J, leaving 9 bases between. This CDR3 spans 14 amino acids. The clonotype originates from a woman aged 18-35 years in good health and CMV-seronegative. The V call is TRBV7-2, the J call TRBJ2-4; D uncertain. Specimen: PBMCs. CDR3 coding DNA: TGTGCCAGCAGCCACATGTTGGCCAAAAACATTCAGTACTTC. The encoded protein is CASSHMLAKNIQYF.